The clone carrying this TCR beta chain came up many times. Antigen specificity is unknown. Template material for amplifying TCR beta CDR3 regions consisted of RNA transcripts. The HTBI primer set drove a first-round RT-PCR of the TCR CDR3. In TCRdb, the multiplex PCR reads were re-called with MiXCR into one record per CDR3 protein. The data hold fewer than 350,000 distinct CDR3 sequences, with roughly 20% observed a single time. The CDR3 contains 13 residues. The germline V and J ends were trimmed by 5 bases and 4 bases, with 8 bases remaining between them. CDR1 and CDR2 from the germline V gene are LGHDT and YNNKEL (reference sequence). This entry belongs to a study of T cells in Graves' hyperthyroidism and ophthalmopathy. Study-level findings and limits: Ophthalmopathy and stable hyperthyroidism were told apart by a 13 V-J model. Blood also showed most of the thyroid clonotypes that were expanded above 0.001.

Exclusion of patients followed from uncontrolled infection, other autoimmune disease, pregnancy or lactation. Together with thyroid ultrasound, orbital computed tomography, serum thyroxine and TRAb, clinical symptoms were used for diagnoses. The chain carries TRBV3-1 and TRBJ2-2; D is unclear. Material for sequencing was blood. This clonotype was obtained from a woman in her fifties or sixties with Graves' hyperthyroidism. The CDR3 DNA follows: TGTGCCAGCAGCAAACGCGGCACCGGGGAGCTGTTTTTT. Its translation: CASSKRGTGELFF.